This T cell receptor (beta chain) was identified in a study of blood T cell repertoires in COVID-19 (dated by TCRdb to 2019 to 2021). Some background on the complete study: Samples covering the acute and convalescent phases of COVID-19 were provided by collaborators in the United States, Italy and Spain. Where available, HLA class I and class II types were obtained from metadata supplied by the sample provider rather than from assay-based typing. Deeply sampled blood TCRbeta repertoires from subjects exposed to, actively infected with, or recovered from COVID-19 were included in the dataset. Sample metadata almost always included a de-identified subject ID, COVID-19 status, age in years and sex. The prospective study material was composed of cDNA or gDNA derived from T cells, B-cell-depleted T cells, or PBMCs. Samples were obtained from the ongoing ImmuneRACE study (first 160 participants) and from 1,000 to 1,500 subjects provided by 6 global collaborators. The repertoires were released in a freely available public database meant as a resource for research on the immune response to SARS-CoV-2.

TCRbeta CDR3 regions were amplified from genomic DNA by means of the immunoSEQ Assay, a bias-controlled multiplex PCR. From the authors' description of their analysis: Nucleated cell counts per sample were estimated from amplification of reference gene primers within the assay. To quantify the absolute abundance of each unique TCRbeta CDR3 rearrangement, sequence reads were collapsed and filtered. For each sample, productive Simpson clonality was calculated by taking the square root of Simpson's diversity index across productive rearrangements. TCRdb provides this immuneACCESS table in a form limited to in-frame rearrangements. Some clones are lacking; in checked studies, under half of them reflect an unresolved V gene, and why the rest are absent is not known. V and J calls and clone size are given by that table; D and trimming were obtained from the DNA. This sample comprises under 200,000 clones, about 86% of them detected only once. Of the sample, 3.7% is held by the ten largest clones.

The paper's findings and limits, for the study overall: How much clinical and demographic metadata was included differed by source and by participant, and the metadata was provided uncurated.

Concerning this clone itself: The target of this receptor is not known. The sample holds no much larger clone one base away, and base qualities are not on file.

The collaborating institutions used their own protocols to collect whole blood in K2EDTA tubes. For TCRbeta analysis, collaborator samples were shipped as frozen whole blood, as isolated PBMCs, or as DNA extracted from either sample type. There are 13 amino acids in the CDR3, from cysteine to phenylalanine inclusive. The retained sequence is limited to the CDR3, 39 bases, with the frame set at the first base. V lost 7 bases and J lost 6 bases; the stretch between them is 18 bases long. CDR1 and CDR2, looked up from the germline V gene, are SQVTM and ANQGSEA. The sample taken for sequencing was peripheral blood. The chain was built from TRBV29-1 and TRBJ1-1; the D segment could be TRBD1, given 5 matching bases. This clonotype was sampled from a man aged 18 to 30 with active or convalescent COVID-19. The bases are TGCAGCGGAGGTGGCGGGGGAGTCCCTGAAGCTTTCTTT. It codes for CSGGGGGVPEAFF.